This T cell receptor (beta chain) is from a study of OX40 agonist ivuxolimab in advanced cancers. Overall study context: The study enrolled dose-escalation patients with hepatocellular carcinoma, melanoma, renal cell or head and neck cancer. The study's findings and limits: CD8+ T cells averaged more expanded clones than CD4+. Partial responders dosed at 0.1-3.0 mg/kg displayed clonal expansion ranking among the lowest.

Trimming removed 3 bases from V and 3 bases from J; junction bases left unmatched: 8. CDR3 length: 15 amino acids. Germline V gene sequence: CDR1 MDHEN, CDR2 SYDVKM. Sequencing was performed with immunoSEQ multiplex PCR; in TCRdb, only in-frame clones are kept and a portion is missing. The sample consists of tens of thousands of clones, 90% of them appearing once. This clone occurred once. No antigen is known for it. The chain joins TRBV28 to TRBJ2-7; 7 bases are shared with TRBD1. This receptor was taken from an adult with an advanced solid tumor such as melanoma, head and neck, liver or kidney cancer. This material consisted of CD4+ or CD8+ T cells sorted from blood, taken in a trial of the OX40 agonist ivuxolimab. The CDR3 sequence: CASSFGLTGNYEQYF. CDR3 DNA sequence: TGTGCCAGCAGTTTTGGTTTGACAGGGAACTACGAGCAGTACTTC.